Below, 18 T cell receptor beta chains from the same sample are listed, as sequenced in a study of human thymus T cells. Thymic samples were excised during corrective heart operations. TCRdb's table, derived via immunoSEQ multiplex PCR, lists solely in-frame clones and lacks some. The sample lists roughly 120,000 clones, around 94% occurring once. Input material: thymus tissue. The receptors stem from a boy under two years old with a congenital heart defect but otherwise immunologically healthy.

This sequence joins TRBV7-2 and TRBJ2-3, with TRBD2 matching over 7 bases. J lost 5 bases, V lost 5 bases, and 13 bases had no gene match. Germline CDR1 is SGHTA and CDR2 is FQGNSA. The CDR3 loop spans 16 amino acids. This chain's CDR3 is CASSPNSGTIVDTQYF. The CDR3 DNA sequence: TGTGCCAGCAGCCCCAACTCCGGGACTATAGTAGATACGCAGTATTTT.

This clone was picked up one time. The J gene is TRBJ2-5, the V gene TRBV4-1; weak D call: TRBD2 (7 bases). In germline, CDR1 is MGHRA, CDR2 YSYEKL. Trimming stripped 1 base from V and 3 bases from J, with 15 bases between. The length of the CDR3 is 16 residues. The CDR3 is CASSQGGREGEETQYF. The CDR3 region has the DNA TGCGCCAGCAGCCAAGGGGGTAGGGAGGGGGAAGAGACCCAGTACTTC.

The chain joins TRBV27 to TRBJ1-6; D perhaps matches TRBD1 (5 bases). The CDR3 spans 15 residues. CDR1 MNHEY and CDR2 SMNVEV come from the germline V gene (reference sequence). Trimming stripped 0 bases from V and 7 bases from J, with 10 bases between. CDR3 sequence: CASSLSGDGNSPLHF. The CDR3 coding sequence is TGTGCCAGCAGTTTATCGGGGGATGGCAATTCACCCCTCCACTTT.

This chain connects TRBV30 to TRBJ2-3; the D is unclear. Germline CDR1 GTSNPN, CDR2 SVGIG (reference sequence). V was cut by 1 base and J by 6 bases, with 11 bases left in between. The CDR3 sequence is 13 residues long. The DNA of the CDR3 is TGTGCCTGGAGTGCCGGTGCTCCCGATACGCAGTATTTT. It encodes CAWSAGAPDTQYF.

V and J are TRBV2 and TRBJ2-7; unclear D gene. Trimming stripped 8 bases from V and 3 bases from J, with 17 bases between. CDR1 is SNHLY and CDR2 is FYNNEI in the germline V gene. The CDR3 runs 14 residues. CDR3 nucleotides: TGTGCCAGCGCCGCAGGAGTAAGTTTCTACGAGCAGTACTTC. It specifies CASAAGVSFYEQYF.

This CDR3 is CASSFNNGQGNTEAFF. In DNA, the CDR3 is TGTGCCAGCAGCTTTAATAACGGACAGGGCAACACTGAAGCTTTCTTT. V is TRBV7-9 and J is TRBJ1-1, with 8 bases matching TRBD1. J gave up 2 bases and V 3 bases, and 8 bases lay outside the gene matches. This CDR3 is 16 amino acids long. From germline, CDR1 is SEHNR and CDR2 FQNEAQ (reference sequence). Filled out from reference TRBV7-9 and TRBJ1-1, the complete variable domain reads DTGVSQNPRHKITKRGQNVTFRCDPISEHNRLYWYRQTLGQGPEFLTYFQNEAQLEKSRLLSDRFSAERPKGSFSTLEIQRTEQGDSAMYLCASSFNNGQGNTEAFFGQGTRLTVV.

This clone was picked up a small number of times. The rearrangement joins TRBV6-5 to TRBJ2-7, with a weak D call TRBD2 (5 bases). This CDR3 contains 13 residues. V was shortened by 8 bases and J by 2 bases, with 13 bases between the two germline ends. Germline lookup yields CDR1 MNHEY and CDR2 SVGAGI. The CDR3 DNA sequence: TGTGCCAGCGCTGGCCCAGCGGCCTACGAGCAGTACTTC. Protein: CASAGPAAYEQYF.

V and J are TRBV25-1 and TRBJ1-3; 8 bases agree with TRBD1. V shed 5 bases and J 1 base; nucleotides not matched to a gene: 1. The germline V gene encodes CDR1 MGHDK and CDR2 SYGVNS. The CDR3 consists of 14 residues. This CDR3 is CASSNRGSGNTIYF. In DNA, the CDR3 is TGTGCCAGCAGTAACAGGGGGTCTGGAAACACCATATATTTT.

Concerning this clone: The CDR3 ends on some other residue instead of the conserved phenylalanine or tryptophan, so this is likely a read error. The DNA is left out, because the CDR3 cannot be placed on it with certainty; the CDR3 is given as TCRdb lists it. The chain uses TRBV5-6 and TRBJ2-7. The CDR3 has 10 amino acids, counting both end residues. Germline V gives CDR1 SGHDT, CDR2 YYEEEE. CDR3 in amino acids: CASSLVGRSR.

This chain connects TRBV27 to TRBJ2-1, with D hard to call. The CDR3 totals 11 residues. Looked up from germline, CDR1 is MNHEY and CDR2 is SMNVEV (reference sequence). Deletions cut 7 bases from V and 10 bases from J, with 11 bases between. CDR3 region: CASKKGSEQFF. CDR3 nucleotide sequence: TGTGCCAGCAAGAAGGGCAGCGAGCAGTTCTTC.

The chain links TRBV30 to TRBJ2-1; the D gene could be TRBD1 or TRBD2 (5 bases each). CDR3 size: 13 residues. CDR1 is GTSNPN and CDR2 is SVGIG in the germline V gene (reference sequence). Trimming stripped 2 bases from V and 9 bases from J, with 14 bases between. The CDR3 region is CAWSTSGAREQFF. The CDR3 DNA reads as TGTGCCTGGAGTACCTCCGGGGCGCGTGAGCAGTTCTTC.

CDR3 sequence (DNA): TGTGCCAGCAGCGTAGGGATTAGCGGGGGCCTTAACAATGAGCAGTTCTTC. Its protein is CASSVGISGGLNNEQFF. The chain links TRBV9 to TRBJ2-1; 9 bases map to TRBD2. Trimming cost V 0 bases and J 5 bases; bases outside gene matches: 9. CDR3 length: 17 amino acids. Per germline, CDR1 SGDLS and CDR2 YYNGEE. Full variable domain (remainder filled in from reference TRBV9 and TRBJ2-1): DSGVTQTPKHLITATGQRVTLRCSPRSGDLSVYWYQQSLDQGLQFLIQYYNGEERAKGNILERFSAQQFPDLHSELNLSSLELGDSALYFCASSVGISGGLNNEQFFGPGTRLTVL.

CDR3 in amino acids: CASSLAHESSGGPNEQFF. The CDR3 nucleotides read TGTGCCAGCAGCTTAGCGCATGAGTCTAGCGGGGGGCCTAATGAGCAGTTCTTC. The chain couples TRBV7-2 to TRBJ2-1, with 11 positions matching TRBD2. The CDR3 length is 18 residues. CDR1 SGHTA and CDR2 FQGNSA come from the germline V gene. V lost 0 bases to trimming and J lost 7 bases; unmatched junction nucleotides: 11.

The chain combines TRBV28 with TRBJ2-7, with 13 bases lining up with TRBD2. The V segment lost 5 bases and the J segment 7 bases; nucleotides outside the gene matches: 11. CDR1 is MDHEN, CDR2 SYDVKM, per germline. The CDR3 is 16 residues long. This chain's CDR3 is CASSLGLAGKFWEQYF. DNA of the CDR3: TGTGCCAGCAGTCTGGGACTAGCGGGGAAATTTTGGGAGCAGTACTTC.

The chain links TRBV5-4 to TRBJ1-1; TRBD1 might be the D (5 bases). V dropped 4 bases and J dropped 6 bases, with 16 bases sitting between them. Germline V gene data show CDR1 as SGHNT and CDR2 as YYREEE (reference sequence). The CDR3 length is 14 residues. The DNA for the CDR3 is TGTGCCAGCAGCCGGTCGGACACACGAGCTGAAGCTTTCTTT. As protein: CASSRSDTRAEAFF.

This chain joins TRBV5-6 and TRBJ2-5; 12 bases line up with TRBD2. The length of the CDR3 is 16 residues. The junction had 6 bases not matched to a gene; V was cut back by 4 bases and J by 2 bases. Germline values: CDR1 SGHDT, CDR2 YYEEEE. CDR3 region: CASSLLAGGRQETQYF. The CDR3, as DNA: TGTGCCAGCAGCCTACTAGCGGGGGGAAGACAAGAGACCCAGTACTTC.

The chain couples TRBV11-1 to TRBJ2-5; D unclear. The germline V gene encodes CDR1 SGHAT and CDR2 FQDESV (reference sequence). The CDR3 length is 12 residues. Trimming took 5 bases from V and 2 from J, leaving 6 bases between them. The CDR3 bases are TGTGCCAGCAGCCCGCAGCAAGAGACCCAGTACTTC. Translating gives CASSPQQETQYF.

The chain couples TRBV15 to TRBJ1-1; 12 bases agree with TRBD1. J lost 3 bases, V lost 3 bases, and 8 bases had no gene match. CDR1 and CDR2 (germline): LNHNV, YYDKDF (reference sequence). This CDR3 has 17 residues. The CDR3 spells CATSSGTGGAGDTEAFF. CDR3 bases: TGTGCCACCAGCAGTGGGACAGGGGGCGCAGGGGACACTGAAGCTTTCTTT.